Here is one T cell receptor beta chain with its context. The data are from a study of blood T cell repertoires in COVID-19. On the study more broadly: Sites in the United States, Italy and Spain provided acute and convalescent COVID-19 samples. The cDNA or gDNA used as material had been derived from T cells, B-cell-depleted T cells, or PBMCs.

Original processing notes: Counts of nucleated cells, estimated from reference gene primer amplification, were obtained. Sequencing used immunoSEQ multiplex PCR; TCRdb keeps in-frame clones, though not all of them. V, J and clone size derive from that table, while D and trimming were established from the DNA sequence. The data show some 240,000 clones, about 86% seen once. The sequencing sample was made of peripheral blood. This clonotype originated in a woman aged 80 or over with acute or convalescent COVID-19.

The CDR3 DNA sequence: TGTGCCAGCAGCGGACAGGGAAGGACTAATGAAAAACTGTTTTTT. Its protein is CASSGQGRTNEKLFF. The chain carries TRBV9 and TRBJ1-4; 7 bases fit TRBD1. The V segment lost 3 bases and the J segment 2 bases; nucleotides outside the gene matches: 4. CDR1 is SGDLS and CDR2 is YYNGEE in the germline V gene. The CDR3 length is 15 residues.